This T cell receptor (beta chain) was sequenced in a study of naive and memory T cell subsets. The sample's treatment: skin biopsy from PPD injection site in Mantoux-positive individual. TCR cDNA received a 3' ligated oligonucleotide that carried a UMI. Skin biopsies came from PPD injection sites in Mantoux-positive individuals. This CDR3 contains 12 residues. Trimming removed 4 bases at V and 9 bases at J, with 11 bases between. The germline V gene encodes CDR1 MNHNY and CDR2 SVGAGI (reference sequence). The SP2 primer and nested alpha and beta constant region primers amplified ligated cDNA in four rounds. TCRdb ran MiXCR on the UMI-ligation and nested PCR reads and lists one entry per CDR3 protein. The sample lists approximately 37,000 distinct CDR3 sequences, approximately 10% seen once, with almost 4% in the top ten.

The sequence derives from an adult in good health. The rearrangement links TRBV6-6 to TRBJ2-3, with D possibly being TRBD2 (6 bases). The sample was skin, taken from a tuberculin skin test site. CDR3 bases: TGTGCCAGCAGTTTGCCCGGAGGGACGCAGTATTTT. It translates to CASSLPGGTQYF.